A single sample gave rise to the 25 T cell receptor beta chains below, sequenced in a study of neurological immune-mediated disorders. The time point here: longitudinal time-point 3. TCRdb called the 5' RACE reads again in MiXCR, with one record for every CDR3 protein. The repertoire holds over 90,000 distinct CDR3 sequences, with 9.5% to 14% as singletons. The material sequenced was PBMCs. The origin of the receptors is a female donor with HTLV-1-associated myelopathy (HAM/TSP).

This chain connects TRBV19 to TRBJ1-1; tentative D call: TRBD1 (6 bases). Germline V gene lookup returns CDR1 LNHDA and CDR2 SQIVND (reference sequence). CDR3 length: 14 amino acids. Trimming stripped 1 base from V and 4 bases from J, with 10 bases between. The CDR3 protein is CASSIAQGGTEAFF. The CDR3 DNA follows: TGTGCCAGTAGTATAGCGCAAGGGGGCACTGAAGCTTTCTTT.

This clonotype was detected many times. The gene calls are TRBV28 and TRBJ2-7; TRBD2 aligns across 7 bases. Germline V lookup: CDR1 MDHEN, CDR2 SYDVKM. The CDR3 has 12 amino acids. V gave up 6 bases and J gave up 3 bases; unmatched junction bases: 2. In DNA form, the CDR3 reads TGTGCCAGCAGGGGGGGGTACTACGAGCAGTACTTC. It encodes CASRGGYYEQYF.

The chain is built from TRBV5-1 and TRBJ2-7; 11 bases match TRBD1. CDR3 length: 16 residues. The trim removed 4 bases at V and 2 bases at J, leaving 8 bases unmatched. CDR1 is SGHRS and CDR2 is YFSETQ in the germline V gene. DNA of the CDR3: TGCGCCAGCAGCGACGCCCCGGGACAGGGGGCCTACGAGCAGTACTTC. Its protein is CASSDAPGQGAYEQYF.

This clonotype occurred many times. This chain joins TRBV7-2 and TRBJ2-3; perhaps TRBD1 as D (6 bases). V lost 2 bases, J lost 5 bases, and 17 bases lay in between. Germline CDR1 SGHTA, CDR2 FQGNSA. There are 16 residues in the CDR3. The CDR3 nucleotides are TGTGCCAGCAGCTTACGGACAGCGTTTCGTGGAGATACGCAGTATTTT. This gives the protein CASSLRTAFRGDTQYF.

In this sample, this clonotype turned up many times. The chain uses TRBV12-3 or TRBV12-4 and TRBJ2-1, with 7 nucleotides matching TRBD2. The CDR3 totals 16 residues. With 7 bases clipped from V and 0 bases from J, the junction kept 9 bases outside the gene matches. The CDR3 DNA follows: TGTGCCAGCAAGCCCCCCGGGGGGAGCTCCTACAATGAGCAGTTCTTC. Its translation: CASKPPGGSSYNEQFF.

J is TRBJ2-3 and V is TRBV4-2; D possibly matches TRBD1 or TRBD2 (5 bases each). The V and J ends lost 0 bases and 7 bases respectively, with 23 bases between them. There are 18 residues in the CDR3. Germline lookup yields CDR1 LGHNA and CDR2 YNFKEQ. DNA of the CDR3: TGTGCCAGCAGCCAAGATCTAGCTGGGGCCGTGGGAACACATACGCAGTATTTT. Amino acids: CASSQDLAGAVGTHTQYF.

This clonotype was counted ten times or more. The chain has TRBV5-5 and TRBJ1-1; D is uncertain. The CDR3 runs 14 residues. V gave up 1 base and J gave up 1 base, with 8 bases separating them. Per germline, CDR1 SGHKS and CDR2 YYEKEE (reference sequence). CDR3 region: CASSLMAENTEAFF. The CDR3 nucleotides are TGTGCCAGCAGCTTGATGGCAGAGAACACTGAAGCTTTCTTT.

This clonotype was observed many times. The CDR3 region has the DNA TGTGCCAGCAGTCCGGGACAGGGCACAGATACGCAGTATTTT. This sequence encodes CASSPGQGTDTQYF. The chain combines TRBV12-3 or TRBV12-4 with TRBJ2-3; TRBD1 aligns across 8 bases. The CDR3 spans 14 residues. V was pared by 5 bases and J by 1 base, with 2 bases of the junction left unmatched.

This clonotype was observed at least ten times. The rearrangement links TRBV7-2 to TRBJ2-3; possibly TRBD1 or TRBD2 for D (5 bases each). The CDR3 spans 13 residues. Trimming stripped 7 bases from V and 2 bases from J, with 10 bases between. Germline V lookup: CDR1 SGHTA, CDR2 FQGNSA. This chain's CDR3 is CASTTGPTDTQYF. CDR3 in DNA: TGTGCCAGCACCACGGGGCCCACAGATACGCAGTATTTT.

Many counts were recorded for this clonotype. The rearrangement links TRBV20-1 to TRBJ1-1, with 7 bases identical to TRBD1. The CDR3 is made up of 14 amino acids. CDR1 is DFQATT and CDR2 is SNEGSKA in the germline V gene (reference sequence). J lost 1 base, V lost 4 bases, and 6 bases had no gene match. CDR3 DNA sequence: TGCAGTGCTATCCCGGGACAGTGGAACACTGAAGCTTTCTTT. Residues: CSAIPGQWNTEAFF.

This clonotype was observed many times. The CDR3 loop is CASSPPGQGGTEAFF. The CDR3 coding sequence is TGTGCCAGCTCACCACCGGGACAGGGAGGGACTGAAGCTTTCTTT. V usage is TRBV18 and J usage is TRBJ1-1; 9 bases agree with TRBD1. The CDR3 contains 15 residues. Germline values: CDR1 KGHSH, CDR2 LQKENI. Trimming at V came to 0 bases and at J to 5 bases, leaving 4 bases not matched to a gene.

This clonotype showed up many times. CDR3 sequence reads: CASSLAASGQETQYF. In DNA form, the CDR3 reads TGCGCCAGCAGCTTGGCAGCTAGCGGACAAGAGACCCAGTACTTC. The rearrangement uses TRBV5-1 and TRBJ2-5, with 7 bases identical to TRBD2. With 0 bases clipped from V and 2 bases from J, the junction kept 4 bases outside the gene matches. This CDR3 comprises 15 residues. Germline CDR1 and CDR2: SGHRS and YFSETQ.

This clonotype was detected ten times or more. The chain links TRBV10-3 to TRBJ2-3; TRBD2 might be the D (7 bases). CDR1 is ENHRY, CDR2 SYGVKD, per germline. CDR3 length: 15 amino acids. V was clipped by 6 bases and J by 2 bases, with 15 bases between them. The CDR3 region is CAISYSGGDTDTQYF. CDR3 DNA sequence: TGTGCCATCAGCTACTCGGGGGGCGACACAGATACGCAGTATTTT.

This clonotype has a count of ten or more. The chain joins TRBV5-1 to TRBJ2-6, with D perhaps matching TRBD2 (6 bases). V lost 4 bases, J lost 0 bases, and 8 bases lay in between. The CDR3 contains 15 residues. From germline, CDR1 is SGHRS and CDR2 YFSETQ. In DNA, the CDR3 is TGCGCCAGCAGCCACGGGAGCTCTGGGGCCAACGTCCTGACTTTC. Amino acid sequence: CASSHGSSGANVLTF. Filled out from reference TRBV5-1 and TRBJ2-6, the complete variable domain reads KAGVTQTPRYLIKTRGQQVTLSCSPISGHRSVSWYQQTPGQGLQFLFEYFSETQRNKGNFPGRFSGRQFSNSRSEMNVSTLELGDSALYLCASSHGSSGANVLTFGAGSRLTVL.

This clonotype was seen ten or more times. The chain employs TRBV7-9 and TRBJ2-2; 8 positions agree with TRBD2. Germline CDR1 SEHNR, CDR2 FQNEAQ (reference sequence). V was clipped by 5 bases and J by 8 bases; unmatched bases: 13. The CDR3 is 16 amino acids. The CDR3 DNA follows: TGTGCCAGCAGCCCGAGCGGGGGCGCCGTATGGGGGGAGCTGTTTTTT. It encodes CASSPSGGAVWGELFF.

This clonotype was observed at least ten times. CDR3 nucleotides: TGTGCCAGCAGTCCCGTTACCGGGGAGCTGTTTTTT. It translates to CASSPVTGELFF. V gene TRBV11-3 combines with J gene TRBJ2-2, with D hard to call. The CDR3 extends over 12 amino acids. V lost 6 bases and J lost 5, with 7 bases in between. Germline values: CDR1 SGHNT, CDR2 YENEEA.

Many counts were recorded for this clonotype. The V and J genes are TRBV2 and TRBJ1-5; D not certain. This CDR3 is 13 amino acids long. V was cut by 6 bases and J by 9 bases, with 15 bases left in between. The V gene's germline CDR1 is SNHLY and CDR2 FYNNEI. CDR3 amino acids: CASRTDLGRPQHF. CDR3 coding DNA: TGTGCCAGCAGGACGGACCTCGGGAGGCCCCAGCATTTT.

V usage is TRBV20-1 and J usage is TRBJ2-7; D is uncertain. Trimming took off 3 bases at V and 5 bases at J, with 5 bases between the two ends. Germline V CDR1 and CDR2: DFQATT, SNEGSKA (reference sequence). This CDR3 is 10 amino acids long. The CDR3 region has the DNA TGCAGTGCTAGTCCCAACGAGCAGTACTTC. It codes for CSASPNEQYF.

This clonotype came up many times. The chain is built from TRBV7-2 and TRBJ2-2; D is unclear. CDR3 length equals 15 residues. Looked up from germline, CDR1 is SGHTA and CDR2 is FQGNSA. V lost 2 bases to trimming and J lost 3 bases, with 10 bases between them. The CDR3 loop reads CASSLLVRDTGELFF. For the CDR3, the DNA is TGTGCCAGCAGCTTACTAGTCAGAGACACCGGGGAGCTGTTTTTT.

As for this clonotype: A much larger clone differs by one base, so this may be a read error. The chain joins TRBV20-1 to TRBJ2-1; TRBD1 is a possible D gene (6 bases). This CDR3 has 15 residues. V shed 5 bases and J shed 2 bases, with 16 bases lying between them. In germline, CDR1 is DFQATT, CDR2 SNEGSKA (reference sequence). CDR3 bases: TGCAGTGCTCTCAGTAGGGGGTGGGCCTACAATGAGCAGTTCTTC. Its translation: CSALSRGWAYNEQFF.

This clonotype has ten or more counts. CDR3 bases: TGTGCCAGCAGCTTAGCCTCTAGCGGGAACCTCTACGAGCAGTACTTC. It translates to CASSLASSGNLYEQYF. The chain is built from TRBV7-9 and TRBJ2-7; 9 bases line up with TRBD2. The CDR3 sequence is 16 residues long. In germline, CDR1 is SEHNR, CDR2 FQNEAQ (reference sequence). V lost 0 bases and J lost 3; bases outside the gene matches: 6.

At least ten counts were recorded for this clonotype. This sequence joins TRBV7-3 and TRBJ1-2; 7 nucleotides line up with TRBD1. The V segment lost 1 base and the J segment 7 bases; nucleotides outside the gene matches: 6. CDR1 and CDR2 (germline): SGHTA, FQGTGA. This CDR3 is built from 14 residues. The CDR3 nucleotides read TGTGCCAGCAGCTTAAGTCCAGGGGGGGGTGGCTACACCTTC. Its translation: CASSLSPGGGGYTF.

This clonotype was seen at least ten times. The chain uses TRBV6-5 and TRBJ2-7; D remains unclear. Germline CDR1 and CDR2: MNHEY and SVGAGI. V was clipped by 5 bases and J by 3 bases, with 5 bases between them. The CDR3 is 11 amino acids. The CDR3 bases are TGTGCCAGCAGTCAGAACTACGAGCAGTACTTC. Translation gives CASSQNYEQYF.

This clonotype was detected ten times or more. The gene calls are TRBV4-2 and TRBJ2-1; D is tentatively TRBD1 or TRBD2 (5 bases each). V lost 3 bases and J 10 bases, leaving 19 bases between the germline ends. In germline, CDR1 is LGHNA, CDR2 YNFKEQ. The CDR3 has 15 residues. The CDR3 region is CASSHRGAALAEQFF. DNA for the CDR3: TGTGCCAGCAGCCACAGAGGGGCGGCTCTGGCCGAGCAGTTCTTC.

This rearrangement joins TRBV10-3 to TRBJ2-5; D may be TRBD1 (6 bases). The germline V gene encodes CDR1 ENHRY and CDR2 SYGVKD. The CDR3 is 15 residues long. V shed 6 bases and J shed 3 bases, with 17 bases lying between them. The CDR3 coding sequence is TGTGCCATCAGCCCATACCAACAGGGCGAAGAGACCCAGTACTTC. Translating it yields CAISPYQQGEETQYF.